This TCR beta chain derives from a study of T cells in Graves' hyperthyroidism and ophthalmopathy. The study's findings and limits: Separation of ophthalmopathy from stable hyperthyroidism was achieved by a 13 V-J model.

TCR beta CDR3 regions were amplified from RNA. Primed by the HTBI set, a first-round RT-PCR was run on the TCR CDR3. TCRdb processed the multiplex PCR reads anew with MiXCR; each CDR3 protein has one entry. The sample contains more than 500,000 distinct CDR3 sequences, approximately 48% of which appear only once. This CDR3 contains 16 residues. Trimming removed 4 bases from V and 4 bases from J, with 17 bases in between. Germline-derived CDR1 and CDR2 are LGHDT and YNNKEL (reference sequence). Exclusion of a patient resulted from uncontrolled infection, other autoimmune disease, pregnancy or lactation. This clonotype was seen only once. Its antigen remains unidentified.

The chain employs TRBV3-1 and TRBJ1-3; no clear D gene. The sample was peripheral blood or thyroid tissue (not recorded which). This sequence was found in an adult woman with Graves' disease, either hyperthyroidism or ophthalmopathy (not recorded which). CDR3 DNA: TGTGCCAGCAGCCCCGGTTTAATTGCAGTGGGAAACACCATATATTTT. This sequence encodes CASSPGLIAVGNTIYF.